This entry lists 30 T cell receptor beta chains sequenced from one sample in a study of graft-versus-host responses after intestinal transplantation. Generated by immunoSEQ multiplex PCR, the TCRdb table keeps only in-frame clones and is missing some. Of about 93,000 clones listed, roughly 93% are singletons. The antigens these receptors bind are not known. Material: unstimulated CD8+ T cells sorted from spleen or lymph node cells, obtained before intestinal transplant. These receptors originate from a human donor who received an intestinal transplant.

J is TRBJ2-7 and V is TRBV4-1; TRBD2 agrees at 10 bases. This CDR3 has 14 amino acids. From germline, CDR1 is MGHRA and CDR2 YSYEKL. J was trimmed by 5 bases and V by 2 bases; bases with no gene match: 3. The CDR3 spells CASSQLAGVHEQYF. CDR3 in DNA: TGCGCCAGCAGCCAACTAGCGGGAGTCCACGAGCAGTACTTC.

The CDR3 is CASSDLTGGPSGTEAFF. The CDR3, as DNA: TGCGCCAGCAGTGACCTGACAGGGGGCCCGAGCGGCACTGAAGCTTTCTTT. This chain uses TRBV10-2 with TRBJ1-1; 10 bases align to TRBD1. Losses at the gene ends were 3 bases for V and 4 bases for J; bases not matched to a gene: 11. CDR1 is WSHSY and CDR2 is SAAADI in the germline V gene. CDR3 length equals 17 residues.

The chain couples TRBV7-8 to TRBJ1-3; TRBD1 agrees at 9 bases. The CDR3 is made up of 17 amino acids. V lost 5 bases to trimming and J lost 3 bases; unmatched junction nucleotides: 11. Germline lookup yields CDR1 SGHVS and CDR2 FQNEAQ. The CDR3 loop reads CASSPPWDREGGNTIYF. As DNA, the CDR3 is TGTGCCAGCAGCCCCCCCTGGGACAGGGAAGGTGGAAACACCATATATTTT.

The chain joins TRBV27 to TRBJ1-6; perhaps TRBD1 as D (5 bases). Germline CDR1 and CDR2: MNHEY and SMNVEV (reference sequence). Trimming cost V 4 bases and J 0 bases, with 16 bases left between them. This CDR3 has 18 residues. CDR3 residues: CASSSGVPRRSYNSPLHF. The CDR3, as DNA: TGTGCCAGCAGTTCGGGGGTCCCCCGGCGCTCCTATAATTCACCCCTCCACTTT.

The chain recombines TRBV28 with TRBJ2-5; 8 bases map to TRBD2. Looked up from germline, CDR1 is MDHEN and CDR2 is SYDVKM. Losses at the gene ends were 3 bases for V and 1 base for J; bases not matched to a gene: 7. CDR3 size: 16 residues. The chain's CDR3 is CASSFSASGPQETQYF. In DNA, the CDR3 is TGTGCCAGCAGTTTCTCGGCTAGCGGGCCCCAAGAGACCCAGTACTTC.

The chain carries TRBV6-1 and TRBJ2-3; possible D gene TRBD1, 8 bases. There are 16 residues in the CDR3. Germline loops: CDR1 MNHNS, CDR2 SASEGT. Trimming shortened V by 2 bases and J by 1 base, and 13 bases separated the two germline ends. CDR3 bases: TGTGCCAGCAGTGAATCTACAGGGGGGGGCACAGATACGCAGTATTTT. Its protein is CASSESTGGGTDTQYF.

The J gene is TRBJ2-5, the V gene TRBV10-1; D unclear. The J call is uncertain, as TRBJ2-7 better fits the DNA end. This CDR3 comprises 12 residues. Germline assignment: CDR1 WNHNN and CDR2 SYGVQD (reference sequence). This chain's CDR3 is CASSEPVREQYF. CDR3 nucleotides: TGCGCCAGCAGTGAACCGGTCCGCGAGCAGTACTTC.

The CDR3 region is CASSSIPGDTQYF. CDR3 coding DNA: TGTGCCAGCAGTTCTATCCCGGGGGATACGCAGTATTTT. The genes are TRBV7-6 and TRBJ2-3; TRBD2 is a possible D gene (5 bases). Germline CDR1 SGHVS, CDR2 FNYEAQ. V dropped 6 bases and J dropped 6 bases, with 13 bases sitting between them. The CDR3 has 13 amino acids. Variable domain in full (rest from reference TRBV7-6 and TRBJ2-3): GAGVSQSPRYKVTKRGQDVALRCDPISGHVSLYWYRQALGQGPEFLTYFNYEAQQDKSGLPNDRFSAERPEGSISTLTIQRTEQRDSAMYRCASSSIPGDTQYFGPGTRLTVL.

This clone was seen a few times. The chain couples TRBV4-1 to TRBJ1-2, with 7 bases that match TRBD1. Germline V gives CDR1 MGHRA, CDR2 YSYEKL. The ends lost 0 bases at V and 5 bases at J; junction bases unmatched: 6. The CDR3 totals 15 residues. CDR3 in amino acids: CASSQDQGQIYGYTF. CDR3 in DNA: TGCGCCAGCAGCCAAGACCAGGGACAGATTTATGGCTACACCTTC.

The chain is built from TRBV27 and TRBJ2-7; a possible D gene is TRBD1 (5 bases). The CDR3 runs 13 residues. CDR1 and CDR2 (germline): MNHEY, SMNVEV (reference sequence). V gave up 3 bases and J gave up 8 bases, with 14 bases separating them. The CDR3 DNA is TGTGCCAGCAGTTTTTCTGGGGCTTTAAAGCAGTACTTC. Amino acids: CASSFSGALKQYF.

The chain combines TRBV9 with TRBJ2-7, with D perhaps TRBD2 (7 bases). Per the germline V gene, CDR1 is SGDLS and CDR2 is YYNGEE. V was clipped by 2 bases and J by 7 bases, with 16 bases between them. The length of the CDR3 is 14 residues. In DNA, the CDR3 is TGTGCCAGCAGCGTGGGGGGGCAGTCGCGAGAGCAGTACTTC. This encodes CASSVGGQSREQYF. The variable domain in full, with the rest retrieved from reference TRBV9 and TRBJ2-7, is DSGVTQTPKHLITATGQRVTLRCSPRSGDLSVYWYQQSLDQGLQFLIQYYNGEERAKGNILERFSAQQFPDLHSELNLSSLELGDSALYFCASSVGGQSREQYFGPGTRLTVT.

This clone was picked up a small number of times. The chain employs TRBV10-1 and TRBJ2-7; the match to TRBD2 covers 8 bases. Germline trimming cut 3 bases from V and 4 bases from J; bases unmatched to any gene: 8. Germline V CDR1 and CDR2: WNHNN, SYGVQD (reference sequence). The CDR3 sequence is 15 residues long. The CDR3 protein is CASSEGYGGEYEQYF. The CDR3 DNA reads as TGCGCCAGCAGTGAAGGTTACGGGGGGGAGTACGAGCAGTACTTC.

The chain carries TRBV12-5 and TRBJ2-5; D is perhaps TRBD2 (5 bases). The germline V and J ends were trimmed by 2 bases and 1 base, with 23 bases remaining between them. This CDR3 comprises 19 residues. Germline V lookup: CDR1 LGHNT, CDR2 FRNRAP. The CDR3 DNA is TGTGCTAGTGGTTTGCCCATCAGCTATGGGGAGTCCGGCCAAGAGACCCAGTACTTC. It codes for CASGLPISYGESGQETQYF.

J is TRBJ2-5 and V is TRBV27, with a possible D match to TRBD1 (6 bases). The DNA end favors TRBJ2-7, so the J call may be wrong. The CDR3 runs to 13 residues. Germline V gives CDR1 MNHEY, CDR2 SMNVEV (reference sequence). DNA of the CDR3: TGTGCCAGCAGTGAGACAGGAGATTACGAGCAGTACTTC. Protein: CASSETGDYEQYF.

The chain has TRBV7-9 and TRBJ2-1; D is unresolved. Trimming removed 2 bases at V and 3 bases at J, with 14 bases between. CDR1 SEHNR and CDR2 FQNEAQ come from the germline V gene (reference sequence). The CDR3 loop spans 16 amino acids. The DNA for the CDR3 is TGTGCCAGCAGCTTAATAGCCGAAAATATCTACAATGAGCAGTTCTTC. This translates into CASSLIAENIYNEQFF.

The chain has TRBV11-2 and TRBJ2-7, with 7 positions matching TRBD2. After removal of 1 base from V and 3 bases from J, the junction contained 6 bases not matched to a gene. Germline CDR1 SGHAT, CDR2 FQNNGV. The CDR3 totals 15 residues. The CDR3 is CASSLAYGGNYEQYF. Written as DNA, the CDR3 is TGTGCCAGCAGCTTAGCCTACGGGGGGAACTACGAGCAGTACTTC.

This clone is a singleton in its sample. This chain joins TRBV18 and TRBJ1-5; no reliable D call. Germline V gene sequence: CDR1 KGHSH, CDR2 LQKENI. The CDR3 is made up of 14 amino acids. V lost 2 bases and J 5 bases, leaving 10 bases between the germline ends. The CDR3 DNA is TGTGCCAGCTCACCAGGTCCAGTCGATCAGCCCCAGCATTTT. Translated, it gives CASSPGPVDQPQHF.

The chain couples TRBV27 to TRBJ2-7; D unclear. The CDR3 runs to 14 residues. Germline V gene sequence: CDR1 MNHEY, CDR2 SMNVEV (reference sequence). V was cut by 0 bases and J by 7 bases, with 13 bases left in between. This chain's CDR3 is CASSLSPGPGEQYF. As DNA, the CDR3 is TGTGCCAGCAGTTTATCCCCTGGGCCTGGGGAGCAGTACTTC.

The chain joins TRBV6-5 to TRBJ1-2; D is perhaps TRBD1 (6 bases). Germline CDR1 is MNHEY and CDR2 is SVGAGI. This CDR3 comprises 16 residues. Trimming shortened V by 4 bases and J by 2 bases, and 17 bases separated the two germline ends. The DNA of the CDR3 is TGTGCCAGCAGTTTAACGACTGCAGACAGGAACTATGGCTACACCTTC. As protein: CASSLTTADRNYGYTF.

The V call is TRBV13, the J call TRBJ1-1; 8 bases map to TRBD1. This CDR3 is 12 amino acids long. Trimming took 5 bases from V and 11 from J; bases not matched to a gene: 7. Per the germline V gene, CDR1 is PRHDT and CDR2 is FYEKMQ (reference sequence). CDR3 region: CASSPRTGRAFF. The CDR3 nucleotides are TGTGCCAGCAGCCCTAGGACAGGGCGGGCTTTCTTT.

The chain couples TRBV19 to TRBJ2-3; 8 bases are a match to TRBD2. V lost 0 bases and J lost 2; bases outside the gene matches: 4. Germline assignment: CDR1 LNHDA and CDR2 SQIVND (reference sequence). This CDR3 is 16 amino acids long. CDR3 protein: CASSIEAGGHTDTQYF. In DNA form, the CDR3 reads TGTGCCAGTAGTATAGAGGCGGGAGGCCACACAGATACGCAGTATTTT.

With respect to this clone: At the DNA level, this CDR3 is encoded by other sequences in the same sample as well. V and J are TRBV27 and TRBJ2-1, with D uncertain. This CDR3 has 13 amino acids. Germline CDR1 is MNHEY and CDR2 is SMNVEV (reference sequence). Trimming removed 4 bases at V and 0 bases at J, with 4 bases between. This CDR3 reads CASSSSSYNEQFF. The CDR3 bases are TGTGCCAGCAGTTCTTCCTCCTACAATGAGCAGTTCTTC.

The genes are TRBV5-1 and TRBJ1-1; unclear D gene. The CDR3 has 14 residues. Germline lookup yields CDR1 SGHRS and CDR2 YFSETQ. V lost 2 bases and J lost 1, with 9 bases in between. For the CDR3, the DNA is TGCGCCAGCAGCTTCCGGGGTGAGAACACTGAAGCTTTCTTT. This translates into CASSFRGENTEAFF.

The gene calls are TRBV5-1 and TRBJ2-5, with 9 bases fitting TRBD2. The CDR3 runs 13 residues. Germline CDR1 SGHRS, CDR2 YFSETQ. J gave up 3 bases and V 4 bases, and 1 base lay outside the gene matches. This CDR3 is CASSIAGEETQYF. Here the CDR3 DNA reads TGCGCCAGCAGCATAGCGGGGGAAGAGACCCAGTACTTC.

The V call is TRBV5-4, the J call TRBJ1-1; 10 positions match TRBD1. The V segment lost 9 bases and the J segment 3 bases; nucleotides outside the gene matches: 8. The germline CDR1 and CDR2 sequences are SGHNT and YYREEE (reference sequence). The CDR3 is 14 residues long. The CDR3 reads CAMRQGADDTEAFF. The CDR3 DNA reads as TGTGCCATGAGACAGGGGGCGGACGACACTGAAGCTTTCTTT.

This CDR3 reads CASSAWGASGDTDTQYF. In DNA, the CDR3 is TGTGCCAGCAGTGCCTGGGGGGCTAGCGGGGACACAGATACGCAGTATTTT. The rearrangement joins TRBV6-1 to TRBJ2-3; 9 positions agree with TRBD2. The CDR3 sequence is 17 residues long. The germline gives CDR1 MNHNS, CDR2 SASEGT. V was clipped by 4 bases and J by 2 bases; unmatched bases: 10.

The genes are TRBV9 and TRBJ2-3, with 16 positions matching TRBD2. After removal of 3 bases from V and 4 bases from J, the junction contained 8 bases not matched to a gene. The CDR3 length is 18 residues. CDR1 is SGDLS, CDR2 YYNGEE, per germline. The CDR3 nucleotides read TGTGCCAGCAGCGACGGGACTAGCGGGGGGGCCGTTGCAGATACGCAGTATTTT. Protein: CASSDGTSGGAVADTQYF.

The CDR3 DNA sequence: TGTGCCAGCAGCGCGGACAGCCCCGGTGAGCAGTTCTTC. It encodes CASSADSPGEQFF. V is TRBV5-6 and J is TRBJ2-1; TRBD1 is a possible D gene (6 bases). The length of the CDR3 is 13 residues. Trimming removed 4 bases at V and 9 bases at J, with 14 bases between. Germline values: CDR1 SGHDT, CDR2 YYEEEE. Based on the CDR3 plus reference TRBV5-6 and TRBJ2-1, the full variable domain is DAGVTQSPTHLIKTRGQQVTLRCSPKSGHDTVSWYQQALGQGPQFIFQYYEEEERQRGNFPDRFSGHQFPNYSSELNVNALLLGDSALYLCASSADSPGEQFFGPGTRLTVL.

The rearrangement uses TRBV6-5 and TRBJ2-5; 7 nucleotides agree with TRBD1. There are 14 residues in the CDR3. Germline-derived CDR1 and CDR2 are MNHEY and SVGAGI. V gave up 0 bases and J gave up 5 bases; unmatched junction bases: 3. CDR3 residues: CASSYSDRRETQYF. CDR3 bases: TGTGCCAGCAGTTACTCGGACAGGAGGGAGACCCAGTACTTC.

The chain links TRBV6-1 to TRBJ2-1; TRBD2 agrees at 9 bases. Looked up from germline, CDR1 is MNHNS and CDR2 is SASEGT. The CDR3 length is 17 residues. Trimming took 3 bases from V and 3 from J; bases not matched to a gene: 9. The CDR3 DNA is TGTGCCAGCAGTGATTGGGGGGCTAGCGGGGTCTACAATGAGCAGTTCTTC. Protein product: CASSDWGASGVYNEQFF.